This T cell receptor beta chain is drawn from a study of T cells after yellow fever vaccination. The CDR3 totals 13 residues. Germline V CDR1 and CDR2: SGHKS, YYEKEE (reference sequence). V was trimmed by 3 bases and J by 1 base, leaving 7 bases between them. TCRdb itself ran the 5' RACE reads through MiXCR, one entry per CDR3 protein. The data hold under 400,000 distinct CDR3 sequences, with around 13% observed a single time. The study, taken as a whole, reports: Most clones from primary vaccination were detected again post-booster (around 96% CD4, roughly 90% CD8).

Many counts were recorded for this clonotype. The antigen remains undetermined. The sequencing used CD4+ T cells sorted from PBMCs, collected 15 days after the yellow fever booster vaccination. The receptor was isolated from a man aged 18 to 30 who received the YFV17D yellow fever vaccine. The chain uses TRBV5-5 and TRBJ1-1; D remains unclear. CDR3 nucleotide sequence: TGTGCCAGCAGCTATTCGGGGAACACTGAAGCTTTCTTT. This codes for CASSYSGNTEAFF. The full variable domain, in which reference TRBV5-5 and TRBJ1-1 provide the parts outside the CDR3, is DAGVTQSPTHLIKTRGQQVTLRCSPISGHKSVSWYQQVLGQGPQFIFQYYEKEERGRGNFPDRFSARQFPNYSSELNVNALLLGDSALYLCASSYSGNTEAFFGQGTRLTVV.